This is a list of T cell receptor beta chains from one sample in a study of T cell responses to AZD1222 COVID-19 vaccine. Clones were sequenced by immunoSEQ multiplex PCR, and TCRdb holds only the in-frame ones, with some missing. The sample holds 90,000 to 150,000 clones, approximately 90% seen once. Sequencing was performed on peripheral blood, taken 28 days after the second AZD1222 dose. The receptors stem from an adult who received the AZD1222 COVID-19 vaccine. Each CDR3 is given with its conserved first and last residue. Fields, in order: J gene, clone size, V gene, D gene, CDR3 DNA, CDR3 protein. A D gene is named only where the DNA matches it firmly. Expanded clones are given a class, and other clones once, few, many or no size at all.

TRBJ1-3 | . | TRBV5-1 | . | TGCGCCAGCAGCTTGTCTATTGGACCCGAAAACACCATATATTTT | CASSLSIGPENTIYF
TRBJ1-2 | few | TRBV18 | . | TGTGCCAGCTCACGGTCGGGGTCGGACTATGGCTACACCTTC | CASSRSGSDYGYTF
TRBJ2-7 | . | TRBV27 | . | TGTGCCAGCAGCAGGAAGAACACCTACGAGCAGTACTTC | CASSRKNTYEQYF
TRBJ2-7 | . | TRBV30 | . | TGTGCCTGGAGTGTCGGACAGAATTACGAGCAGTACTTC | CAWSVGQNYEQYF
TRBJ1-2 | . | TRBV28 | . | TGTGCCAGCAGTTTAGCCGGGGGCGGTGGCTACACCTTC | CASSLAGGGGYTF
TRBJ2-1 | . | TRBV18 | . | TGTGCCAGCTCACCCCCGAGGGACATATACAATGAGCAGTTCTTC | CASSPPRDIYNEQFF
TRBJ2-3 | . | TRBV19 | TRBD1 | TGTGCCAGTAGTACCCAGGGGGCGGCAGATACGCAGTATTTT | CASSTQGAADTQYF
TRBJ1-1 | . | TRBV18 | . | TGTGCCAGCTCACCGGTGATGACGGGACGGGAAGCTTTCTTT | CASSPVMTGREAFF
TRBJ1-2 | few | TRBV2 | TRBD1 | TGTGCCAGCAGTGGCGCGGACAGGAGGCGATATGGCTACACCTTC | CASSGADRRRYGYTF
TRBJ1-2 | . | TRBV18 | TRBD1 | TGTGCCAGCTCACGGGGACAGAACTATGGCTACACCTTC | CASSRGQNYGYTF
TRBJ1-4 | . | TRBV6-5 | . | TGTGCCAGCAGTAGCCGGGATTCCCGCAATGAAAAACTGTTTTTT | CASSSRDSRNEKLFF
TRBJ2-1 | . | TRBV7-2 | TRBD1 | TGTGCCAGCAGCTTAGCCACAGGGGGCTGGGGTGAGCAGTTCTTC | CASSLATGGWGEQFF
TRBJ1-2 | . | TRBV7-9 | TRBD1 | TGTGCCAGCAGCAAGGACAGGGGAGGAGGCTACACCTTC | CASSKDRGGGYTF
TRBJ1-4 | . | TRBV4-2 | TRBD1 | TGTGCCAGCAGCCAGGCAGACAGGGACGTTGAAAAACTGTTTTTT | CASSQADRDVEKLFF
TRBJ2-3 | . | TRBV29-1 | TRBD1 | TGCAGCGTTGAATTACGGACAGGTTTTATTACAGATACGCAGTATTTT | CSVELRTGFITDTQYF
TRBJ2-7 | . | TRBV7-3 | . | TGTGCCAGCAGCTTAGAGACAGTGACCTACGAGCAGTACTTC | CASSLETVTYEQYF
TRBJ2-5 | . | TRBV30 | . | TGTGCCTGGCACAGTCAAGAGACCCAGTACTTC | CAWHSQETQYF
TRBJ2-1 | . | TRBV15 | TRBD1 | TGTGCCACCAGCATAGGACAGGGAGCCCCCAATGAGCAGTTCTTC | CATSIGQGAPNEQFF
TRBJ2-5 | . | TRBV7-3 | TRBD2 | TGTGCCAGCAGCCCTTTCGGAGCGGGAGTCGAGGAGACCCAGTACTTC | CASSPFGAGVEETQYF
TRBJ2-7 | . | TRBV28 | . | TGTGCCAGCAGTCCCTTGTGGACAGCCGTGGGAGCATACGAGCAGTACTTC | CASSPLWTAVGAYEQYF
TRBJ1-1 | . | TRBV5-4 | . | TGTGCCAGCAGCTTCTCCGGGACTGCGAACACTGAAGCTTTCTTT | CASSFSGTANTEAFF
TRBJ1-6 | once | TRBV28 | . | TGTGCCAGCAGTCCCCCCGGACGGGTCAATTCACCCCTCCACTTT | CASSPPGRVNSPLHF
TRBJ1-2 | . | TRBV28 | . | TGTGCCAGCACTAGGCAGGACGAGGGCTATGGCTACACCTTC | CASTRQDEGYGYTF
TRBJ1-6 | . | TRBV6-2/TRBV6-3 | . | TGTGCCAGCAGCCCCGCGGGGCGGTTGAGTAATTCACCCCTCCACTTT | CASSPAGRLSNSPLHF
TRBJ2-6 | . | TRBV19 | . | TGTGCCAGTAGTATTACCCACAGGAGAAGCGCTATGTCTGGGGCCAACGTCCTGACTTTC | CASSITHRRSAMSGANVLTF
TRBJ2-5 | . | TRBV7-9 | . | TGTGCCAGCAGCTCCCGCAACTGGACAGTCCCTGGGGGAGAGACCCAGTACTTC | CASSSRNWTVPGGETQYF
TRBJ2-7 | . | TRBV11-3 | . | TGTGCCAGCAGCTTAAGACATACCGACGAGCAGTACTTC | CASSLRHTDEQYF
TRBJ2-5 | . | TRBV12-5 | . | TGTGCTAGTGTCCCCTCCCCCCGGCTCGTGTTTGAGGCCCAGTACTTC | CASVPSPRLVFEAQYF